This T cell receptor (beta chain) was recorded in a study of graft-versus-host responses after intestinal transplantation. Germline CDR1 SGHDT, CDR2 YYEEEE. This CDR3 is built from 15 residues. The junction had 6 bases not matched to a gene; V was cut back by 0 bases and J by 5 bases. Of note for this clone: Its antigen is as yet unknown.

Data came from immunoSEQ multiplex PCR; TCRdb stores just in-frame clones and leaves some out. The sample lists about 71,000 clones, about nine tenths occurring once. Study observations and caveats: Investigators detected GvH clones in recipient marrow, with some emerging earlier in ileum or blood.

Sample: unstimulated CD8+ T cells sorted from spleen or lymph node cells, taken before intestinal transplant. The receptor was isolated from a human donor who received an intestinal transplant. This chain links TRBV5-6 with TRBJ1-2; 8 bases line up with TRBD1. As DNA, the CDR3 is TGTGCCAGCAGCTTGGCCTCAGGGGGCAGTTATGGCTACACCTTC. Protein product: CASSLASGGSYGYTF.